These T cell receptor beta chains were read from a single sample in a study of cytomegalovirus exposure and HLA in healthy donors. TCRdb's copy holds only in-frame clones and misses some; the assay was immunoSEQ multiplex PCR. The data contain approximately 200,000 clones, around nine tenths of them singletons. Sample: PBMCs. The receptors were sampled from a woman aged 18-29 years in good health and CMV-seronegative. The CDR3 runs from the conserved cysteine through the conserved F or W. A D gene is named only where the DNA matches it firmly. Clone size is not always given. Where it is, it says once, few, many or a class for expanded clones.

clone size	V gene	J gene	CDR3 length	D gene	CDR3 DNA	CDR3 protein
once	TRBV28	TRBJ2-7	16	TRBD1	TGTGCCAGCAGTTCCCCGACCCGGGACAGGGTGCCCGAGCAGTACTTC	CASSSPTRDRVPEQYF
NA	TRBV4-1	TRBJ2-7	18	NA	TGCGCCAGCAGCCAAGGGGGAGGACGGTCGCCTAGCTCCTACGAGCAGTACTTC	CASSQGGGRSPSSYEQYF
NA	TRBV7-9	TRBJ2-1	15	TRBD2	TGTGCCAGCAGCCGAACTAGCGGGAGTGCTAATGAGCAGTTCTTC	CASSRTSGSANEQFF
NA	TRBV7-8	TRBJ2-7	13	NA	TGTGCCAGCAGCTTAGGGGGACAACCCGAGCAGTACTTC	CASSLGGQPEQYF
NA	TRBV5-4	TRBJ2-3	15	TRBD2	TGTGCCAGCAGCGGGACTAGCGTCCGCACAGATACGCAGTATTTT	CASSGTSVRTDTQYF
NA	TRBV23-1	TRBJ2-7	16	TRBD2	TGCGCCAGCAGTCAGGTGAGTCCGCGGGAGGGCTACGAGCAGTACTTC	CASSQVSPREGYEQYF
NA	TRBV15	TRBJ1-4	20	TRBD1	TGTGCCACCAGAGAATTCGGGAACCGGGACAGGGAGGTAGCTAATGAAAAACTGTTTTTT	CATREFGNRDREVANEKLFF
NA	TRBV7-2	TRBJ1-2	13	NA	TGTGCCAGCAGCCGAGACAGACAGAGTAGCTACACCTTC	CASSRDRQSSYTF
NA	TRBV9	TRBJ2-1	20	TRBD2	TGTGCCAGCAGCGTAGTCGGGGCTAGCGGGAGGACCAGCTCCTACAATGAGCAGTTCTTC	CASSVVGASGRTSSYNEQFF
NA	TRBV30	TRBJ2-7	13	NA	TGTGCCTGGAGTGTACCTAGTTCCTACGAGCAGTACTTC	CAWSVPSSYEQYF
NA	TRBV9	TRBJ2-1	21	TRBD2	TGTGCCAGCAGCAATCCGGTTTCAGGAGGCTTGAGCGGGAGGGCAAGGAGTGAGCAGTTCTTC	CASSNPVSGGLSGRARSEQFF
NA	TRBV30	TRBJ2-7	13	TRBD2	TGTGCCTGGAGCCTAGCGGATGCCTACGAGCAGTACTTC	CAWSLADAYEQYF
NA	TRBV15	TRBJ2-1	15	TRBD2	TGTGCCACCAGCAGAGATTTACTAGCGGGAGAGGAGCAGTTCTTC	CATSRDLLAGEEQFF
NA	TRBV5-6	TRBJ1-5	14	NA	TGTGCCAGCAGTTTAGCCCGGGGCAATCAGCCCCAGCATTTT	CASSLARGNQPQHF
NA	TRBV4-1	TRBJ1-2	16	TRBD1	TGCGCCAGCAGCCAAGTCGGCCTATTCAGGGGGCGAGGCTACACCTTC	CASSQVGLFRGRGYTF
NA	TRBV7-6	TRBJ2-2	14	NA	TGTGCCAGCAGCTTCACTATGAACACCGGGGAGCTGTTTTTT	CASSFTMNTGELFF
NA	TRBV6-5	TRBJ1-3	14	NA	TGTGCCAGCAGACGCCTCAGCTCTGGAAACACCATATATTTT	CASRRLSSGNTIYF
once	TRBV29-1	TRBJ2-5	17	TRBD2	TGCAGCGCCATCGGACTAGCGGGAGTGGGCCTCCAAGAGACCCAGTACTTC	CSAIGLAGVGLQETQYF
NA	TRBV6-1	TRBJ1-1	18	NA	TGTGCCAGCAGTGAAGCCAGGCAGGGAGGGTCGAGGGGCACTGAAGCTTTCTTT	CASSEARQGGSRGTEAFF
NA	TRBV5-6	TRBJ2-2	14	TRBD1	TGTGCCAGCAGCGAGACAGGGTACACCGGGGAGCTGTTTTTT	CASSETGYTGELFF
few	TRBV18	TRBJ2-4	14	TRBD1	TGTGCCAGCTCACGATCCGGGACAGGGGGTCTTCAGTACTTC	CASSRSGTGGLQYF
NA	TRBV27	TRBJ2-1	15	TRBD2	TGTGCCAGCAGTTTAATCGGACTAGCGGCTTATGAGCAGTTCTTC	CASSLIGLAAYEQFF
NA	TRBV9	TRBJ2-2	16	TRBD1	TGTGCCAGCAGCGTAACCGGACAGGGGGCAATCGGGGAGCTGTTTTTT	CASSVTGQGAIGELFF
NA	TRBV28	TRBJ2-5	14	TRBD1	TGTGCCAGCAGTTTAGACAGGGTGGTGGAGACCCAGTACTTC	CASSLDRVVETQYF
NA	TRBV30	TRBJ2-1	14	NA	TGTGCCTGGAGTTCTGGCAGGGGCTACAATGAGCAGTTCTTC	CAWSSGRGYNEQFF
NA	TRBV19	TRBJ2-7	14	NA	TGTGCCAGTAGTCCTCGAACAGGGTCCTACGAGCAGTACTTC	CASSPRTGSYEQYF
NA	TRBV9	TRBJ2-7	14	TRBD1	TGTGCCAGCAGCGTCTCAGGGGGCCCGGGCGAGCAGTACTTC	CASSVSGGPGEQYF
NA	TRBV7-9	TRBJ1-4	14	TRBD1	TGTGCCAGCAGCTTAGCACAGGGGAATGAAAAACTGTTTTTT	CASSLAQGNEKLFF
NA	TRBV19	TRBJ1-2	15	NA	TGTGCCAGTAGTAAGTACGACAGCTACCTCTATGGCTACACCTTC	CASSKYDSYLYGYTF
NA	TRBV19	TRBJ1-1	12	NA	TGTGCCAGTAGACGAGGAAACACTGAAGCTTTCTTT	CASRRGNTEAFF
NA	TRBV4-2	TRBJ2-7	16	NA	TGTGCCAGCAGCCAAAAGAACGGGAATCAAGGCTACGAGCAGTACTTC	CASSQKNGNQGYEQYF
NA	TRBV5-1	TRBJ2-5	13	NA	TGCGCCAGCAGCTTCGAAGCTAGGGAGACCCAGTACTTC	CASSFEARETQYF
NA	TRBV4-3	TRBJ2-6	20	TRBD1	TGCGCCAGCAGCCTATTCCCCTACGGGACAGGCCTCTCTGGGGCCAACGTCCTGACTTTC	CASSLFPYGTGLSGANVLTF
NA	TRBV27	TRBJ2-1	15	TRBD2	TGTGCCAGCAGTAGCCTAGCGGGAGGGCCGGGTGAGCAGTTCTTC	CASSSLAGGPGEQFF
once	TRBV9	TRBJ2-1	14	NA	TGTGCCAGCAGCCCAGGCGTAGGGGGAGAGGAGCAGTTCTTC	CASSPGVGGEEQFF
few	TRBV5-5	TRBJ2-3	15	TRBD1	TGTGCCAGCAGCTTAAACCAGGGGGCCACAGATACGCAGTATTTT	CASSLNQGATDTQYF
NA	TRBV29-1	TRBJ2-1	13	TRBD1	TGCAGCGGCCCGGGACAGGGATACAATGAGCAGTTCTTC	CSGPGQGYNEQFF
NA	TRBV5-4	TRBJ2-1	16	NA	TGTGCCAGCAGCCTCGGGGGACCGAGCTCCTACAATGAGCAGTTCTTC	CASSLGGPSSYNEQFF
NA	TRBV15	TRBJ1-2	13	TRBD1	TGTGCCACCAGCAGACCGAGACAGGGGCGCTACACCTTC	CATSRPRQGRYTF
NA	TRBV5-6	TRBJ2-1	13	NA	TGTGCCAGCAGCTTGTGGGGAGATTTTGAGCAGTTCTTC	CASSLWGDFEQFF